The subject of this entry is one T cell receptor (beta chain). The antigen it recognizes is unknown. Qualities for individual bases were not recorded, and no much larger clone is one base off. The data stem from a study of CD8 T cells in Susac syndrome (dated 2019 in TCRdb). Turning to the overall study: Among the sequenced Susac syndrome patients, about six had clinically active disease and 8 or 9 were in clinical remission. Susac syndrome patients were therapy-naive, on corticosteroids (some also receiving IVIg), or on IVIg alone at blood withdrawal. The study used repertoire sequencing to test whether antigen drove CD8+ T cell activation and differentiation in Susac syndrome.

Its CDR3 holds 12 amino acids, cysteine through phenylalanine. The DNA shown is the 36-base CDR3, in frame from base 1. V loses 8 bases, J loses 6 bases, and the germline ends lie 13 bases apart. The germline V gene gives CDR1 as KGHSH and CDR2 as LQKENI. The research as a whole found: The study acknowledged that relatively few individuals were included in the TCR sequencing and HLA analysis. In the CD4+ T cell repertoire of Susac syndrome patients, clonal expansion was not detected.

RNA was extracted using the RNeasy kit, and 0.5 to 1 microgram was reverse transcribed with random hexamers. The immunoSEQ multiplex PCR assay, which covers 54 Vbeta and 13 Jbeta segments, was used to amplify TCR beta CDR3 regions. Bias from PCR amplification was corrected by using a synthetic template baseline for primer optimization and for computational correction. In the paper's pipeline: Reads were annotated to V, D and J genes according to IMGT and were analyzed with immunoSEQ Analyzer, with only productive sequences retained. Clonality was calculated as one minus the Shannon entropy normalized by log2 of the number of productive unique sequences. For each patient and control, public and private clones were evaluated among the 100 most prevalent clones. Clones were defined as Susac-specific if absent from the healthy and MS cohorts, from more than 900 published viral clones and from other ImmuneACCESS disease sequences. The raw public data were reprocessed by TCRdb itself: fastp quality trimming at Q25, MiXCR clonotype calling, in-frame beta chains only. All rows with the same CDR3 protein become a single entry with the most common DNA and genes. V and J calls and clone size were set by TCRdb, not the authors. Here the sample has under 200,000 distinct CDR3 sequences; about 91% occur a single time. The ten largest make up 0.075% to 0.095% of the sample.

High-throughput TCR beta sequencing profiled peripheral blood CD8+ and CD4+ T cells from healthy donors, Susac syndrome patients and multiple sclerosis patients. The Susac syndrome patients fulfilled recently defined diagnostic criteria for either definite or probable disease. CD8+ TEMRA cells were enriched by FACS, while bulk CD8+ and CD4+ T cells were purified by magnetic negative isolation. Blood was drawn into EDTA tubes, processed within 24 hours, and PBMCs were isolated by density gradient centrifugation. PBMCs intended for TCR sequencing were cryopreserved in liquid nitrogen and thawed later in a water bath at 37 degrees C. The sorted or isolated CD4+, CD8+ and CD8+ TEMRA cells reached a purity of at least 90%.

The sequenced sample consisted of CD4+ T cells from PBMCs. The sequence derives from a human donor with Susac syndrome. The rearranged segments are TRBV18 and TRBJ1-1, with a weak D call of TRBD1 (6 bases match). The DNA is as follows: TGTGCCAGCCACCGAGGGGGGGCTGAAGCTTTCTTT. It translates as CASHRGGAEAFF.